This entry lists 26 T cell receptor beta chains sequenced from one sample in a study of patients and donors after allogeneic stem cell transplantation. Via MiXCR, TCRdb re-called the RT-PCR reads, giving one row per CDR3 protein. This table has some 160,000 distinct CDR3 sequences, approximately 24% appearing once. Sequenced input: blood, either unsorted or a sorted T cell fraction (not recorded which). These TCRs come from a human donor who was either an allogeneic HSCT recipient or a stem cell or donor lymphocyte infusion donor (not recorded which). It is not recorded whose cells these are; they may come from a transplant donor.

The V call is TRBV18, the J call TRBJ2-3; the D is unclear. Germline V gene data show CDR1 as KGHSH and CDR2 as LQKENI. V was shortened by 5 bases and J by 2 bases, with 11 bases between the two germline ends. The CDR3 extends over 14 amino acids. CDR3 DNA sequence: TGTGCCAGCTCATCCTCGTCATCCACAGATACGCAGTATTTT. It yields the protein CASSSSSSTDTQYF.

The V and J genes are TRBV12-3 or TRBV12-4 and TRBJ2-1; 8 positions agree with TRBD2. Germline trimming cut 4 bases from V and 8 bases from J; bases unmatched to any gene: 1. The CDR3 is made up of 12 amino acids. The CDR3 loop is CASSSTSDEQFF. CDR3 DNA: TGTGCCAGCAGTTCGACTAGCGATGAGCAGTTCTTC.

This clonotype was seen at least ten times. The J gene is TRBJ1-5, the V gene TRBV5-6; D uncertain. The CDR3 sequence is 14 residues long. From germline, CDR1 is SGHDT and CDR2 YYEEEE. With 7 bases removed from V and 0 bases from J, the gap between germline ends came to 11 bases. The CDR3 loop reads CASSRGNSNQPQHF. The DNA of the CDR3 is TGTGCCAGCTCACGTGGGAATAGCAATCAGCCCCAGCATTTT.

The CDR3 DNA follows: TGCGCCAGCAGCTTTGCAGACGCTAATGAGCAGTTCTTC. Translated: CASSFADANEQFF. V usage is TRBV5-1 and J usage is TRBJ2-1; D gene unclear. CDR3 length: 13 amino acids. The V end lost 2 bases, the J end lost 7 bases, and 10 bases lay between the germline ends. The germline V gene encodes CDR1 SGHRS and CDR2 YFSETQ.

The chain joins TRBV12-3 or TRBV12-4 to TRBJ2-7; 8 bases are a match to TRBD2. The CDR3 loop spans 13 amino acids. The J segment lost 2 bases and the V segment lost 6 bases, leaving 3 bases of the junction unmatched. CDR3 loop: CASSTGGTYEQYF. The CDR3 region has the DNA TGTGCCAGCAGCACGGGGGGGACCTACGAGCAGTACTTC.

The sample holds a few counts of this clonotype. As DNA, the CDR3 is TGCGCCAGCAGCCTCTGGGCCTACTCCTACGAGCAGTACTTC. It yields the protein CASSLWAYSYEQYF. The V and J genes are TRBV5-1 and TRBJ2-7; D is unresolved. V was trimmed by 4 bases and J by 0 bases, leaving 11 bases between them. The CDR3 spans 14 residues. The germline V gene has CDR1 SGHRS and CDR2 YFSETQ. The whole variable domain, remainder taken from reference TRBV5-1 and TRBJ2-7, is KAGVTQTPRYLIKTRGQQVTLSCSPISGHRSVSWYQQTPGQGLQFLFEYFSETQRNKGNFPGRFSGRQFSNSRSEMNVSTLELGDSALYLCASSLWAYSYEQYFGPGTRLTVT.

There are a few counts of this clonotype. The chain recombines TRBV4-2 with TRBJ1-3; possibly TRBD1 for D (5 bases). This CDR3 is built from 14 residues. Looked up from germline, CDR1 is LGHNA and CDR2 is YNFKEQ. Trimming cost V 4 bases and J 4 bases, with 11 bases left between them. The CDR3 is CASSRAREGNTIYF. CDR3 nucleotides: TGTGCCAGCAGCCGGGCCAGGGAAGGAAACACCATATATTTT.

This clonotype came up a few times. The rearrangement uses TRBV20-1 and TRBJ1-4; 7 nucleotides agree with TRBD1. The ends lost 1 base at V and 15 bases at J; junction bases unmatched: 8. The CDR3 length is 12 residues. Looked up from germline, CDR1 is DFQATT and CDR2 is SNEGSKA (reference sequence). The CDR3 DNA follows: TGCAGTGCTAGAGTACGACAGGGCTTTGTGTTTTTT. Its protein is CSARVRQGFVFF.

The chain combines TRBV5-1 with TRBJ2-3; a weak D match, TRBD1 (5 bases). Germline V gene sequence: CDR1 SGHRS, CDR2 YFSETQ. The CDR3 sequence is 13 residues long. The V gene lost 6 bases and the J gene lost 1 base, with 9 bases spanning the gap. The CDR3 DNA reads as TGCGCCAGCACCAGGGATCGCACAGATACGCAGTATTTT. It specifies CASTRDRTDTQYF.

The CDR3 sequence is CASSWTSGRAFPDTQYF. The CDR3 DNA reads as TGTGCCAGCAGCTGGACTAGCGGGAGGGCCTTTCCAGATACGCAGTATTTT. The rearrangement joins TRBV7-2 to TRBJ2-3; 15 bases line up with TRBD2. The V and J ends lost 4 bases and 4 bases, in that order; junction bases with no gene match: 6. CDR1 and CDR2 from the germline V gene are SGHTA and FQGNSA. CDR3 length equals 17 residues.

This clonotype appeared a few times. V usage is TRBV4-2 and J usage is TRBJ2-2; D may be TRBD1 (6 bases). Trimming removed 1 base at V and 4 bases at J, with 16 bases between. The CDR3 consists of 17 residues. Looked up from germline, CDR1 is LGHNA and CDR2 is YNFKEQ. The CDR3, as DNA: TGTGCCAGCAGCCAAGTTTCTTTCCGGGACACCACCGGGGAGCTGTTTTTT. It specifies CASSQVSFRDTTGELFF.

The chain is built from TRBV29-1 and TRBJ2-1; D possibly corresponds to TRBD2 (6 bases). CDR1 is SQVTM, CDR2 ANQGSEA, per germline. CDR3 size: 14 residues. V lost 4 bases and J lost 8, with 18 bases in between. CDR3 sequence reads: CSVASDGSKYEQFF. The CDR3 DNA follows: TGCAGCGTTGCTAGTGACGGGAGTAAGTATGAGCAGTTCTTC.

The chain joins TRBV9 to TRBJ1-1; D unresolved. Trimming cost V 4 bases and J 2 bases, with 9 bases left between them. CDR1 SGDLS and CDR2 YYNGEE come from the germline V gene. The CDR3 is 13 residues long. The CDR3 loop reads CASSPGANTEAFF. CDR3 sequence (DNA): TGTGCCAGCAGCCCTGGTGCTAACACTGAAGCTTTCTTT.

This clonotype showed up just a few times. The genes are TRBV7-9 and TRBJ1-1; possible D gene TRBD1, 6 bases. The CDR3 consists of 15 residues. CDR1 and CDR2 (germline): SEHNR, FQNEAQ (reference sequence). Trimming pared 0 bases from V and 5 bases from J, leaving 13 bases between. The CDR3 nucleotides read TGTGCCAGCAGCTTAGCGCAGGGGCGGTGGACTGAAGCTTTCTTT. Its translation: CASSLAQGRWTEAFF.

This chain links TRBV30 with TRBJ2-3, with TRBD2 matching over 7 bases. Unmatched junction bases numbered 8, after V lost 4 bases and J lost 1 base. The CDR3 sequence is 15 residues long. The germline gives CDR1 GTSNPN, CDR2 SVGIG (reference sequence). The CDR3 DNA reads TGTGCCTGGAAGTTCGGGCTAGCGGGCACAGATACGCAGTATTTT. This codes for CAWKFGLAGTDTQYF.

This clonotype occurred a few times. V and J are TRBV4-3 and TRBJ1-3; no reliable D call. This CDR3 has 14 residues. CDR1 is LGHNA, CDR2 YSLEER, per germline. V gave up 0 bases and J gave up 4 bases, with 7 bases separating them. CDR3 coding DNA: TGCGCCAGCAGCCAAGATGGTGCAGGAAACACCATATATTTT. This codes for CASSQDGAGNTIYF.

This sequence joins TRBV6-2 or TRBV6-3 and TRBJ2-1, with 8 bases identical to TRBD2. Germline CDR1 is MNHEY and CDR2 is SVGEGT. Trimming at V came to 2 bases and at J to 5 bases, leaving 8 bases not matched to a gene. The CDR3 covers 16 residues. This CDR3 is CASSYASGPLNNEQFF. The CDR3 DNA follows: TGTGCCAGCAGTTACGCTAGCGGGCCCCTAAACAATGAGCAGTTCTTC.

V and J are TRBV10-3 and TRBJ1-4; the match to TRBD1 covers 8 bases. This CDR3 contains 15 residues. The germline V gene encodes CDR1 ENHRY and CDR2 SYGVKD. V lost 4 bases and J lost 4; bases outside the gene matches: 5. The CDR3 coding sequence is TGTGCCATCAGTGTGGGACAGGCGGGTAATGAAAAACTGTTTTTT. Protein: CAISVGQAGNEKLFF.

The V and J genes are TRBV20-1 and TRBJ1-2, with a weak D call TRBD1 (5 bases). Germline-derived CDR1 and CDR2 are DFQATT and SNEGSKA (reference sequence). V was cut by 3 bases and J by 5 bases, with 7 bases left in between. This CDR3 contains 11 residues. CDR3: CSASGGYGYTF. As DNA, the CDR3 is TGCAGTGCTAGCGGGGGTTATGGCTACACCTTC.

This clonotype was found a few times. The chain joins TRBV7-9 to TRBJ1-2; D gene uncertain. The germline V and J ends were trimmed by 1 base and 8 bases, with 17 bases remaining between them. CDR3 size: 15 residues. Germline CDR1 SEHNR, CDR2 FQNEAQ (reference sequence). In DNA, the CDR3 is TGTGCCAGCAGCTTAGTGAACAGTCCTTCTAAGGGCTACACCTTC. This encodes CASSLVNSPSKGYTF.

This clonotype was seen a few times. The CDR3 here is CAISGQQNTEAFF. The CDR3 DNA is TGTGCCATCAGTGGGCAGCAGAACACTGAAGCTTTCTTT. J is TRBJ1-1 and V is TRBV10-3, with unresolved D. The germline V gene has CDR1 ENHRY and CDR2 SYGVKD. The CDR3 covers 13 residues. Trimming removed 4 bases from V and 1 base from J, with 7 bases in between.

This chain connects TRBV24-1 to TRBJ2-7, with D perhaps matching TRBD1 or TRBD2 (5 bases each). The V gene lost 4 bases and the J gene lost 2 bases, with 14 bases spanning the gap. Germline CDR1 reads KGHDR; CDR2 reads SFDVKD. The CDR3 sequence is 15 residues long. Here the CDR3 reads CATSDHGTAAYEQYF. The CDR3 bases are TGTGCCACCAGTGACCACGGGACCGCCGCCTACGAGCAGTACTTC.

This clonotype was observed many times. The chain employs TRBV12-3 or TRBV12-4 and TRBJ1-5; D gene uncertain. The CDR3 sequence is 16 residues long. Trimming shortened V by 5 bases and J by 7 bases, and 21 bases separated the two germline ends. CDR3 region: CASSPVGVVEGQPQHF. DNA for the CDR3: TGTGCCAGCAGTCCGGTCGGTGTCGTCGAGGGACAGCCCCAGCATTTT.

This clonotype was recorded many times. The genes are TRBV7-2 and TRBJ1-1; no reliable D call. CDR3 size: 13 residues. CDR1 is SGHTA and CDR2 is FQGNSA in the germline V gene. Trimming removed 4 bases at V and 1 base at J, with 7 bases between. CDR3 sequence: CASSSHANTEAFF. In DNA form, the CDR3 reads TGTGCCAGCAGCTCGCACGCGAACACTGAAGCTTTCTTT.

V usage is TRBV9 and J usage is TRBJ2-1; D call uncertain. There are 20 residues in the CDR3. In germline, CDR1 is SGDLS, CDR2 YYNGEE. V lost 2 bases and J lost 1, with 25 bases in between. CDR3 nucleotide sequence: TGTGCCAGCAGCGTCCTCCCAGACCCGACACGATGGTATTCCTACAATGAGCAGTTCTTC. Its protein product is CASSVLPDPTRWYSYNEQFF.

This clonotype appeared a single time. The chain carries TRBV27 and TRBJ2-7; a weak D match, TRBD1 (5 bases). V shed 3 bases and J shed 6 bases, with 15 bases lying between them. The CDR3 length is 14 residues. CDR1 and CDR2 from the germline V gene are MNHEY and SMNVEV (reference sequence). CDR3 sequence (DNA): TGTGCCAGCAGTTTGGGGCTTGAGCCGGCCGAGCAGTACTTC. Translation: CASSLGLEPAEQYF.